These 29 T cell receptor beta chains were all obtained from the same sample, sequenced in a study of T cell repertoires in cytomegalovirus infection. TCRdb used MiXCR to reprocess the reads, holding one entry per CDR3 protein. This sample has hundreds of thousands of distinct CDR3 sequences, with 8% to 10% found just once. Input material: PBMCs. The source is a human donor in good health (CMV status not recorded). Some clones in this sample may be carry-over from other donors' samples.

This clonotype appeared a few times. The chain links TRBV10-3 to TRBJ1-4; weak D call: TRBD1 (6 bases). CDR1 and CDR2 (germline): ENHRY, SYGVKD. The CDR3 spans 12 residues. V shed 8 bases and J shed 7 bases, with 11 bases lying between them. The CDR3 sequence: CAIGQGSEKLFF. CDR3 coding DNA: TGTGCCATCGGGCAGGGGAGTGAAAAACTGTTTTTT.

This clonotype has a handful of counts. V gene TRBV18 combines with J gene TRBJ1-2, with 11 positions matching TRBD1. V lost 4 bases and J lost 4; bases outside the gene matches: 5. Germline CDR1 and CDR2: KGHSH and LQKENI. This CDR3 is 15 amino acids long. CDR3 nucleotides: TGTGCCAGCTCACAAGGACAGGGGGCTGGCTATGGCTACACCTTC. Protein: CASSQGQGAGYGYTF.

This clonotype was seen many times. The chain couples TRBV7-2 to TRBJ1-5; TRBD1 might be the D (5 bases). Germline-derived CDR1 and CDR2 are SGHTA and FQGNSA. CDR3 length equals 15 residues. Trimming took 5 bases from V and 0 from J, leaving 11 bases between them. The CDR3: CASSPWGNSNQPQHF. In nucleotides, the CDR3 is TGTGCCAGCAGCCCTTGGGGGAATAGCAATCAGCCCCAGCATTTT.

This clonotype was counted only a few times. V is TRBV15 and J is TRBJ2-1; no firm D call. This CDR3 has 13 amino acids. The V gene's germline CDR1 is LNHNV and CDR2 YYDKDF (reference sequence). Trimming left V 0 bases short and J 8 bases short, with 8 bases between. The CDR3 bases are TGTGCCACCAGCAGAGATACCCCTTATGAGCAGTTCTTC. It encodes CATSRDTPYEQFF. Full variable domain (outside the CDR3, taken from reference TRBV15 and TRBJ2-1): DAMVIQNPRYQVTQFGKPVTLSCSQTLNHNVMYWYQQKSSQAPKLLFHYYDKDFNNEADTPDNFQSRRPNTSFCFLDIRSPGLGDTAMYLCATSRDTPYEQFFGPGTRLTVL.

This clonotype was observed many times. The chain has TRBV7-8 and TRBJ1-6, with 10 bases identical to TRBD1. Per the germline V gene, CDR1 is SGHVS and CDR2 is FQNEAQ. This CDR3 is built from 15 residues. With V trimmed by 3 bases and J by 8 bases, 4 bases remained unmatched. The CDR3 bases are TGTGCCAGCAGCTTCGGGACAGGGGTTGATTCACCCCTCCACTTT. It is translated as CASSFGTGVDSPLHF.

Worth noting for this clonotype: A much larger clonotype is one base distant, so this may be a read error. V and J are TRBV20-1 and TRBJ1-1; TRBD1 is a possible D gene (5 bases). Germline V CDR1 and CDR2: DFQATT, SNEGSKA (reference sequence). The CDR3 consists of 13 residues. V dropped 5 bases and J dropped 10 bases, with 20 bases sitting between them. The chain's CDR3 is CSAGRWGGHGAFF. The CDR3 coding sequence is TGCAGTGCTGGGCGCTGGGGTGGACATGGAGCTTTCTTT.

This clonotype has only a few counts. The chain combines TRBV12-3 or TRBV12-4 with TRBJ1-5, with TRBD1 matching 7 bases. The CDR3 runs to 15 residues. The V and J ends lost 10 bases and 0 bases, in that order; junction bases with no gene match: 9. CDR3 region: CATSSGTVSNQPQHF. The CDR3 DNA sequence: TGTGCCACCTCCTCTGGGACAGTTAGCAATCAGCCCCAGCATTTT.

This clonotype was picked up a small number of times. The V gene is TRBV27, the J gene TRBJ2-3; no definite D call. Germline V CDR1 and CDR2: MNHEY, SMNVEV (reference sequence). The V gene lost 5 bases and the J gene lost 6 bases, with 12 bases spanning the gap. The CDR3 is made up of 13 amino acids. The CDR3 loop is CASSLIRADTQYF. The CDR3 nucleotides read TGTGCCAGCAGTCTCATCCGGGCGGATACGCAGTATTTT.

The chain combines TRBV7-6 with TRBJ2-2; the D is unclear. This CDR3 has 14 amino acids. The germline CDR1 and CDR2 sequences are SGHVS and FNYEAQ. CDR3 coding DNA: TGTACCGTAACTGGGTTACTACTGCCCGGGGAGCTGTTTTTT. Its protein is CTVTGLLLPGELFF.

The table lists this clonotype with a few counts. The chain combines TRBV7-6 with TRBJ2-3, with D perhaps TRBD1 (6 bases). V lost 9 bases and J 9 bases, leaving 16 bases between the germline ends. The CDR3 sequence is 12 residues long. Germline loops: CDR1 SGHVS, CDR2 FNYEAQ. CDR3 protein: CASQRGSKTQYF. Here the CDR3 DNA reads TGTGCCAGTCAGAGGGGGTCGAAAACGCAGTATTTT.

In its sample, this clonotype was seen a few times. The chain couples TRBV14 to TRBJ2-7; 9 bases match TRBD1. Germline trimming cut 7 bases from V and 1 base from J; bases unmatched to any gene: 8. This CDR3 region has 15 residues. Germline lookup yields CDR1 SGHDN and CDR2 FVKESK. In DNA, the CDR3 is TGTGCCAGCAACCTGGGGGGACAGGGTTCCTACGAGCAGTACTTC. It codes for CASNLGGQGSYEQYF.

The chain links TRBV7-2 to TRBJ2-3; no reliable D call. Trimming stripped 5 bases from V and 2 bases from J, with 17 bases between. The CDR3 spans 16 residues. Germline V gene lookup returns CDR1 SGHTA and CDR2 FQGNSA. The CDR3: CASSPRLHRYTDTQYF. Written as DNA, the CDR3 is TGTGCCAGCAGCCCGCGTTTGCACCGATACACAGATACGCAGTATTTT. The full variable domain, in which reference TRBV7-2 and TRBJ2-3 provide the parts outside the CDR3, is GAGVSQSPSNKVTEKGKDVELRCDPISGHTALYWYRQSLGQGLEFLIYFQGNSAPDKSGLPSDRFSAERTGGSVSTLTIQRTQQEDSAVYLCASSPRLHRYTDTQYFGPGTRLTVL.

The rearrangement links TRBV24-1 to TRBJ2-2, with 10 bases lining up with TRBD1. The V segment lost 9 bases and the J segment 6 bases; nucleotides outside the gene matches: 6. This CDR3 is built from 14 residues. CDR1 and CDR2 from the germline V gene are KGHDR and SFDVKD. This chain's CDR3 is CATALDRGSGELFF. The DNA for the CDR3 is TGTGCCACCGCCCTGGACAGGGGGTCCGGGGAGCTGTTTTTT.

The rearrangement joins TRBV4-3 to TRBJ2-2; D possibly uses TRBD1 or TRBD2 (6 bases each). The germline gives CDR1 LGHNA, CDR2 YSLEER. The CDR3 is 16 amino acids. Trimming shortened V by 1 base and J by 7 bases, and 16 bases separated the two germline ends. CDR3 DNA sequence: TGCGCCAGCAGCCAAGGAATAGGGGGGCCGGGCGGGGAGCTGTTTTTT. Encoded protein: CASSQGIGGPGGELFF.

This clonotype was observed many times. The chain recombines TRBV5-4 with TRBJ2-6; D is unresolved. CDR1 is SGHNT and CDR2 is YYREEE in the germline V gene (reference sequence). The V and J ends lost 5 bases and 4 bases respectively, with 10 bases between them. The length of the CDR3 is 14 residues. CDR3 residues: CASSSAWGANVLTF. The CDR3 DNA sequence: TGTGCCAGCAGTTCCGCCTGGGGGGCCAACGTCCTGACTTTC.

The chain joins TRBV19 to TRBJ2-7; D call uncertain. Trimming shortened V by 4 bases and J by 3 bases, and 10 bases separated the two germline ends. CDR1 LNHDA and CDR2 SQIVND come from the germline V gene (reference sequence). CDR3 size: 13 residues. This CDR3 reads CASSRAGFYEQYF. DNA for the CDR3: TGTGCCAGTAGTAGGGCTGGTTTCTACGAGCAGTACTTC.

This clonotype has more than one count but fewer than ten. The genes are TRBV4-3 and TRBJ2-3, with D hard to call. The CDR3 sequence is 15 residues long. Trimming stripped 3 bases from V and 0 bases from J, with 10 bases between. From germline, CDR1 is LGHNA and CDR2 YSLEER. The CDR3 coding sequence is TGCGCCAGCAGCCAGGCCCGGACGAGCACAGATACGCAGTATTTT. Protein sequence: CASSQARTSTDTQYF.

The DNA of the CDR3 is TGCGCCAGCAGGGAACGGGAGTCCTACAATGAGCAGTTCTTC. Its protein is CASRERESYNEQFF. The V and J genes are TRBV4-1 and TRBJ2-1, with TRBD2 as a possible D gene (6 bases). The V gene lost 6 bases and the J gene lost 1 base, with 10 bases spanning the gap. Germline V CDR1 and CDR2: MGHRA, YSYEKL. This CDR3 comprises 14 residues.

About this clonotype itself: Possible read error: a much larger clone is one base away. The chain has TRBV28 and TRBJ2-2; TRBD2 matches at 13 bases. The CDR3 is made up of 16 amino acids. Per germline, CDR1 MDHEN and CDR2 SYDVKM. The CDR3 is CAGSRLAGGNTGELFF. CDR3 bases: TGTGCCGGCAGCAGACTAGCGGGAGGGAACACCGGGGAGCTGTTTTTT. Variable domain in full (rest from reference TRBV28 and TRBJ2-2): DVKVTQSSRYLVKRTGEKVFLECVQDMDHENMFWYRQDPGLGLRLIYFSYDVKMKEKGDIPEGYSVSREKKERFSLILESASTNQTSMYLCAGSRLAGGNTGELFFGEGSRLTVL.

This clonotype appeared many times. This chain links TRBV27 with TRBJ1-1; 7 bases agree with TRBD1. The CDR3 runs to 15 residues. Trimming at V came to 3 bases and at J to 5 bases, leaving 9 bases not matched to a gene. Germline CDR1 MNHEY, CDR2 SMNVEV (reference sequence). The CDR3 nucleotides read TGTGCCAGCAGTTTGCTACAGGGGATGCGGACTGAAGCTTTCTTT. Protein sequence: CASSLLQGMRTEAFF.

This clonotype showed up many times. CDR3 DNA: TGTGCCAGCAGTCAACCTACGGGACTCGACTACTACAATGAGCAGTTCTTC. This encodes CASSQPTGLDYYNEQFF. The chain carries TRBV7-8 and TRBJ2-1; TRBD2 is a possible D gene (6 bases). V lost 6 bases, J lost 3 bases, and 21 bases lay in between. Germline V lookup: CDR1 SGHVS, CDR2 FQNEAQ. The CDR3 runs to 17 residues.

This clonotype was found many times. The genes are TRBV29-1 and TRBJ2-3; TRBD2 might be the D (5 bases). CDR1 SQVTM and CDR2 ANQGSEA come from the germline V gene. The germline V and J ends were trimmed by 5 bases and 4 bases, with 13 bases remaining between them. This CDR3 spans 13 amino acids. CDR3 in amino acids: CSVRTGGPDTQYF. The CDR3 bases are TGCAGCGTTAGGACTGGTGGGCCAGATACGCAGTATTTT.

This clonotype was found a few times. This CDR3 is CASTPPGLAREQYF. Written as DNA, the CDR3 is TGTGCCAGCACCCCCCCGGGCCTGGCACGGGAGCAGTACTTC. The gene calls are TRBV6-6 and TRBJ2-7; no clear D gene. Germline loops: CDR1 MNHNY, CDR2 SVGAGI (reference sequence). V lost 7 bases and J 7 bases, leaving 20 bases between the germline ends. The CDR3 runs 14 residues.

At least ten counts were recorded for this clonotype. The chain combines TRBV7-8 with TRBJ2-5; 8 positions match TRBD2. Germline assignment: CDR1 SGHVS and CDR2 FQNEAQ. J was trimmed by 2 bases and V by 4 bases; bases with no gene match: 3. The CDR3 consists of 14 residues. CDR3 loop: CASSWRGVQETQYF. The CDR3 DNA is TGTGCCAGCAGCTGGCGGGGGGTTCAAGAGACCCAGTACTTC.

This chain links TRBV20-1 with TRBJ1-4, with unresolved D. V was trimmed by 6 bases and J by 6 bases, leaving 17 bases between them. The CDR3 has 14 amino acids. Germline V gives CDR1 DFQATT, CDR2 SNEGSKA (reference sequence). The CDR3 region has the DNA TGCAGTGCCATGCTGAGGTCAGGATATGAAAAACTGTTTTTT. The encoded protein is CSAMLRSGYEKLFF.

This clonotype was recorded many times. The chain carries TRBV6-2 or TRBV6-3 and TRBJ2-1; the match to TRBD2 covers 9 bases. J gave up 2 bases and V 10 bases, and 3 bases lay outside the gene matches. CDR1 is MNHEY, CDR2 SVGEGT, per germline. The CDR3 covers 13 residues. The CDR3 is CATRTSAYNEQFF. The CDR3 nucleotides read TGTGCCACCCGGACTAGCGCCTACAATGAGCAGTTCTTC.

This clonotype was detected only a few times. The rearrangement joins TRBV28 to TRBJ1-2; TRBD1 matches at 7 bases. The germline gives CDR1 MDHEN, CDR2 SYDVKM. CDR3 length: 15 residues. The ends lost 6 bases at V and 4 bases at J; junction bases unmatched: 11. The CDR3: CASSPNRGVGYGYTF. CDR3 nucleotide sequence: TGTGCCAGCAGCCCGAACAGGGGAGTTGGCTATGGCTACACCTTC.

The chain links TRBV7-6 to TRBJ1-3, with TRBD1 identical over 10 bases. CDR1 is SGHVS and CDR2 is FNYEAQ in the germline V gene. V shed 5 bases, J shed 1 base, and the junction held 8 bases outside the gene matches. The CDR3 sequence is 17 residues long. CDR3 sequence reads: CASSAGRDRGSGNTIYF. The CDR3 DNA reads TGTGCCAGCAGCGCAGGTCGGGACAGGGGATCTGGAAACACCATATATTTT.

In its sample, this clonotype was seen many times. The V and J genes are TRBV7-9 and TRBJ2-2, with TRBD2 as a possible D gene (5 bases). The CDR3 is 15 amino acids. Trimming pared 2 bases from V and 3 bases from J, leaving 10 bases between. Germline V CDR1 and CDR2: SEHNR, FQNEAQ (reference sequence). CDR3 nucleotides: TGTGCCAGCAGCTTACGTCCGCGGGACACCGGGGAGCTGTTTTTT. Protein: CASSLRPRDTGELFF. The full variable domain, its missing parts supplied by reference TRBV7-9 and TRBJ2-2, is DTGVSQNPRHKITKRGQNVTFRCDPISEHNRLYWYRQTLGQGPEFLTYFQNEAQLEKSRLLSDRFSAERPKGSFSTLEIQRTEQGDSAMYLCASSLRPRDTGELFFGEGSRLTVL.